A selection of T cell receptor beta chains follows, all from one sample in a study of T cell changes during pregnancy in multiple sclerosis. Data came from immunoSEQ multiplex PCR; TCRdb stores just in-frame clones and leaves some out. The sample holds more than 55,000 clones, 90% to 95% seen once. The source was peripheral blood, collected after pregnancy. These receptors were collected from a female donor in good health, enrolled as a control in a pregnancy study. Both conserved end residues are part of each CDR3. The D gene is left open where the match is weak. Expanded clones are given a class, and other clones once, few, many or no size at all.

J gene: TRBJ1-2; clone size: -; D gene: -; V gene: TRBV7-8; CDR3 protein: CASSLAGRWGYTF; CDR3 DNA: TGTGCCAGCAGCTTAGCGGGGAGATGGGGCTACACCTTC
J gene: TRBJ1-1; clone size: -; D gene: TRBD1; V gene: TRBV5-4; CDR3 protein: CASSPQGGRPFF; CDR3 DNA: TGTGCCAGCAGCCCACAGGGGGGGCGACCTTTCTTT
J gene: TRBJ2-2; clone size: -; D gene: -; V gene: TRBV5-1; CDR3 protein: CASSLSTGVTGELFF; CDR3 DNA: TGCGCCAGCAGCCTATCTACAGGTGTCACCGGGGAGCTGTTTTTT
J gene: TRBJ2-2; clone size: -; D gene: -; V gene: TRBV15; CDR3 protein: CATSRDLELFF; CDR3 DNA: TGTGCCACCAGCAGAGATCTGGAGCTGTTTTTT
J gene: TRBJ1-2; clone size: -; D gene: -; V gene: TRBV25-1; CDR3 protein: CASSVDWFYGYTF; CDR3 DNA: TGTGCCAGCAGTGTAGATTGGTTCTATGGCTACACCTTC
J gene: TRBJ1-1; clone size: few; D gene: -; V gene: TRBV4-3; CDR3 protein: CASSQDVGDLNTEAFF; CDR3 DNA: TGCGCCAGCAGCCAAGATGTAGGGGACTTGAACACTGAAGCTTTCTTT
J gene: TRBJ2-3; clone size: -; D gene: TRBD2; V gene: TRBV7-2; CDR3 protein: CASSWSGGASTDTQYF; CDR3 DNA: TGTGCCAGCAGCTGGAGCGGGGGGGCCAGCACAGATACGCAGTATTTT
J gene: TRBJ2-1; clone size: -; D gene: -; V gene: TRBV5-6; CDR3 protein: CASSLGGNEQFF; CDR3 DNA: TGTGCCAGCAGCTTGGGAGGGAACGAGCAGTTCTTC
J gene: TRBJ2-7; clone size: -; D gene: -; V gene: TRBV11-3; CDR3 protein: CASSATPGSYEQYF; CDR3 DNA: TGTGCCAGCAGCGCGACGCCAGGGTCCTACGAGCAGTACTTC
J gene: TRBJ1-1; clone size: -; D gene: TRBD1; V gene: TRBV30; CDR3 protein: CAWNGGQGQIEAFF; CDR3 DNA: TGTGCCTGGAATGGAGGACAGGGCCAAATTGAAGCTTTCTTT
J gene: TRBJ2-5; clone size: -; D gene: -; V gene: TRBV19; CDR3 protein: CASSSRQQETQYF; CDR3 DNA: TGTGCCAGTAGTTCAAGACAGCAAGAGACCCAGTACTTC
J gene: TRBJ2-1; clone size: -; D gene: TRBD1; V gene: TRBV9; CDR3 protein: CASTGQGYNEQFF; CDR3 DNA: TGTGCCAGTACGGGACAGGGTTACAATGAGCAGTTCTTC
J gene: TRBJ1-2; clone size: -; D gene: -; V gene: TRBV30; CDR3 protein: CAWSPQAFYGYTF; CDR3 DNA: TGTGCCTGGAGTCCACAGGCGTTCTATGGCTACACCTTC
J gene: TRBJ2-2; clone size: -; D gene: -; V gene: TRBV7-6; CDR3 protein: CASSLGGTPGELFF; CDR3 DNA: TGTGCCAGCAGCTTAGGAGGGACACCCGGGGAGCTGTTTTTT
J gene: TRBJ2-1; clone size: -; D gene: -; V gene: TRBV10-3; CDR3 protein: CAIGQGLHNEQFF; CDR3 DNA: TGTGCCATAGGACAAGGCCTCCACAATGAGCAGTTCTTC
J gene: TRBJ2-3; clone size: -; D gene: TRBD2; V gene: TRBV4-3; CDR3 protein: CASSQDWTSGADTQYF; CDR3 DNA: TGCGCCAGCAGCCAAGATTGGACTAGCGGGGCAGATACGCAGTATTTT
J gene: TRBJ1-2; clone size: -; D gene: -; V gene: TRBV5-6; CDR3 protein: CASSRGGFKGYTF; CDR3 DNA: TGTGCCAGCAGCAGGGGGGGTTTTAAAGGCTACACCTTC
J gene: TRBJ2-3; clone size: -; D gene: TRBD2; V gene: TRBV9; CDR3 protein: CASSVGLAGGTSTDTQYF; CDR3 DNA: TGTGCCAGCAGCGTAGGGCTAGCGGGGGGAACTAGCACAGATACGCAGTATTTT
J gene: TRBJ1-1; clone size: -; D gene: -; V gene: TRBV10-3; CDR3 protein: CAISPAAKGTEAFF; CDR3 DNA: TGTGCCATCAGTCCAGCGGCCAAGGGCACTGAAGCTTTCTTT
J gene: TRBJ1-6; clone size: -; D gene: -; V gene: TRBV2; CDR3 protein: CASSGAGLVSPLHF; CDR3 DNA: TGTGCCAGCAGTGGGGCAGGGTTGGTCTCACCCCTCCACTTT
J gene: TRBJ1-2; clone size: -; D gene: -; V gene: TRBV4-3; CDR3 protein: CASSNTVWSGYTF; CDR3 DNA: TGCGCCAGCAGCAACACCGTCTGGTCTGGCTACACCTTC
J gene: TRBJ1-2; clone size: -; D gene: TRBD1; V gene: TRBV5-4; CDR3 protein: CASSLDFGTGVDGYTF; CDR3 DNA: TGTGCCAGCAGCTTGGACTTCGGGACAGGGGTTGATGGCTACACCTTC
J gene: TRBJ2-6; clone size: -; D gene: TRBD1; V gene: TRBV10-3; CDR3 protein: CAIGRDRGTGANVLTF; CDR3 DNA: TGTGCCATCGGCCGGGACAGGGGTACTGGGGCCAACGTCCTGACTTTC
J gene: TRBJ1-5; clone size: few; D gene: -; V gene: TRBV9; CDR3 protein: CASSVAGISNQPQHF; CDR3 DNA: TGTGCCAGCAGCGTAGCAGGGATTAGCAATCAGCCCCAGCATTTT
J gene: TRBJ2-1; clone size: -; D gene: TRBD2; V gene: TRBV4-1; CDR3 protein: CASSRGGSRWSHNEQFF; CDR3 DNA: TGCGCCAGCAGCCGGGGGGGTTCCAGGTGGAGTCACAATGAGCAGTTCTTC
J gene: TRBJ1-2; clone size: -; D gene: -; V gene: TRBV27; CDR3 protein: CASSLFTSGDGGYTF; CDR3 DNA: TGTGCCAGCAGTTTATTCACCTCAGGGGATGGGGGCTACACCTTC
J gene: TRBJ2-5; clone size: once; D gene: TRBD1; V gene: TRBV10-3; CDR3 protein: CAISDTRQGGQETQYF; CDR3 DNA: TGTGCCATCAGTGATACGCGACAGGGCGGGCAAGAGACCCAGTACTTC
J gene: TRBJ1-2; clone size: -; D gene: TRBD1; V gene: TRBV9; CDR3 protein: CASSGTRTGFNYGYTF; CDR3 DNA: TGTGCCAGCAGCGGAACCCGGACAGGATTTAACTATGGCTACACCTTC
J gene: TRBJ2-6; clone size: -; D gene: TRBD1; V gene: TRBV19; CDR3 protein: CASRTGTGEPGANVLTF; CDR3 DNA: TGTGCCAGTAGAACCGGGACAGGGGAGCCTGGGGCCAACGTCCTGACTTTC
J gene: TRBJ1-2; clone size: -; D gene: -; V gene: TRBV7-2; CDR3 protein: CASSLVRQGDYGYTF; CDR3 DNA: TGTGCCAGCAGCTTAGTGCGGCAGGGTGACTATGGCTACACCTTC
J gene: TRBJ1-4; clone size: -; D gene: -; V gene: TRBV30; CDR3 protein: CAWTTRNNEKLFF; CDR3 DNA: TGTGCCTGGACCACCAGGAATAATGAAAAACTGTTTTTT
J gene: TRBJ2-7; clone size: -; D gene: -; V gene: TRBV6-5; CDR3 protein: CASSFSSESSYEQYF; CDR3 DNA: TGTGCCAGCAGTTTTTCGAGTGAGAGCTCCTACGAGCAGTACTTC
J gene: TRBJ2-7; clone size: -; D gene: TRBD2; V gene: TRBV5-4; CDR3 protein: CASSLGLAGGPYEQYF; CDR3 DNA: TGTGCCAGCAGCCTGGGACTAGCGGGGGGGCCCTACGAGCAGTACTTC
J gene: TRBJ2-5; clone size: -; D gene: TRBD1; V gene: TRBV12-5; CDR3 protein: CASGSQTGHETQYF; CDR3 DNA: TGTGCTAGTGGTTCCCAGACAGGGCACGAGACCCAGTACTTC
J gene: TRBJ2-1; clone size: once; D gene: -; V gene: TRBV30; CDR3 protein: CAWRGHEQFF; CDR3 DNA: TGTGCCTGGCGTGGGCATGAGCAGTTCTTC
J gene: TRBJ2-2; clone size: -; D gene: TRBD2; V gene: TRBV4-1; CDR3 protein: CASSQKRAGENTGELFF; CDR3 DNA: TGCGCCAGCAGCCAAAAACGAGCGGGGGAGAACACCGGGGAGCTGTTTTTT
J gene: TRBJ1-5; clone size: -; D gene: -; V gene: TRBV5-8; CDR3 protein: CASSLSNSNQPQHF; CDR3 DNA: TGTGCCAGCAGCTTGTCAAATAGCAATCAGCCCCAGCATTTT
J gene: TRBJ1-3; clone size: -; D gene: -; V gene: TRBV11-2; CDR3 protein: CASSADLLNGNTIYF; CDR3 DNA: TGTGCCAGCAGCGCCGACCTACTAAATGGAAACACCATATATTTT
J gene: TRBJ2-5; clone size: -; D gene: -; V gene: TRBV6-5; CDR3 protein: CASSYAGPADQETQYF; CDR3 DNA: TGTGCCAGCAGTTACGCGGGGCCGGCGGACCAAGAGACCCAATACTTC
J gene: TRBJ1-2; clone size: -; D gene: TRBD1; V gene: TRBV6-6; CDR3 protein: CASSPPQGKGDYGYTF; CDR3 DNA: TGTGCCAGCAGCCCACCACAGGGGAAGGGAGACTATGGCTACACCTTC
J gene: TRBJ1-5; clone size: -; D gene: -; V gene: TRBV25-1; CDR3 protein: CASSGGVNQPQHF; CDR3 DNA: TGTGCCAGCAGTGGGGGGGTTAATCAGCCCCAGCATTTT
J gene: TRBJ1-5; clone size: -; D gene: TRBD1; V gene: TRBV15; CDR3 protein: CATSRVDRGEAQHF; CDR3 DNA: TGTGCCACCAGCAGAGTGGACAGGGGGGAGGCCCAGCATTTT
J gene: TRBJ1-1; clone size: -; D gene: -; V gene: TRBV13; CDR3 protein: CASSLLLSGEGPNTEAFF; CDR3 DNA: TGTGCCAGCAGCTTACTCCTTTCGGGGGAGGGCCCGAACACTGAAGCTTTCTTT
J gene: TRBJ1-1; clone size: -; D gene: TRBD1; V gene: TRBV19; CDR3 protein: CASSIGSGTANTEAFF; CDR3 DNA: TGTGCCAGTAGTATAGGCTCCGGGACAGCGAACACTGAAGCTTTCTTT
J gene: TRBJ1-2; clone size: once; D gene: TRBD1; V gene: TRBV27; CDR3 protein: CASSPPGQDYGYTF; CDR3 DNA: TGTGCCAGCAGTCCCCCCGGACAGGATTATGGCTACACCTTC
J gene: TRBJ1-5; clone size: -; D gene: -; V gene: TRBV19; CDR3 protein: CASSYMDRRGQPQHF; CDR3 DNA: TGTGCCAGTAGTTACATGGACAGAAGGGGTCAGCCCCAGCATTTT
J gene: TRBJ1-6; clone size: -; D gene: TRBD1; V gene: TRBV7-3; CDR3 protein: CASSQGVGMGSPLHF; CDR3 DNA: TGTGCCAGCTCGCAGGGGGTCGGAATGGGGTCACCCCTCCACTTT
J gene: TRBJ2-7; clone size: -; D gene: -; V gene: TRBV5-1; CDR3 protein: CASSYEGDYEQYF; CDR3 DNA: TGCGCCAGCAGCTATGAGGGAGACTACGAGCAGTACTTC
J gene: TRBJ1-2; clone size: -; D gene: -; V gene: TRBV25-1; CDR3 protein: CASSPRISAYGYTF; CDR3 DNA: TGTGCCAGCAGTCCCAGGATTAGCGCTTATGGCTACACCTTC
J gene: TRBJ1-4; clone size: -; D gene: -; V gene: TRBV5-1; CDR3 protein: CASRTEGSNEKLFF; CDR3 DNA: TGCGCCAGCAGAACGGAGGGGTCGAATGAAAAACTGTTTTTT
J gene: TRBJ1-2; clone size: -; D gene: -; V gene: TRBV10-2; CDR3 protein: CASSEGGRGGYGYTF; CDR3 DNA: TGCGCCAGCAGTGAGGGGGGCAGGGGTGGCTATGGCTACACCTTC
J gene: TRBJ2-7; clone size: -; D gene: -; V gene: TRBV21-1; CDR3 protein: CASNHGTARGEQYF; CDR3 DNA: TGTGCCAGCAACCATGGGACAGCTCGAGGTGAGCAGTACTTC
J gene: TRBJ2-1; clone size: -; D gene: -; V gene: TRBV19; CDR3 protein: CASSIRGGARINEQFF; CDR3 DNA: TGTGCCAGTAGTATTAGGGGCGGGGCCAGGATAAATGAGCAGTTCTTC